This T cell receptor (beta chain) comes out of a study of T cell repertoires in cytomegalovirus infection (dated by TCRdb to the late 2010s). Looking at the study overall: Alongside well-studied HLA-B-restricted epitopes, the peptide stimulations were aimed at recently identified HLA-C-restricted CMV epitopes, whose presentation resists viral immunomodulation. Donor HLA type was relevant to the analysis, as public TCR beta signatures indicated carriage of CMV infection together with the matching HLA type. On the study overall, not on this receptor specifically: The ex vivo response was dominated by HLA-C-restricted CMV-specific TCR beta clonotypes, which also provided the single most frequent clonotype in two of eight donors. In both this cohort and an independent roughly 350-donor cohort, the cumulative frequency of public TCR beta family members distinguished carriers of CMV infection plus the relevant HLA type.

In this sample, this clonotype turned up a few times. What this receptor recognizes is not known. Per-base qualities were not stored, and no clone one base away is much larger. Sequencing instrument: Illumina HiSeq 1500. In-frame beta chains were kept once TCRdb had trimmed the public reads at Q25 with fastp and called clones with MiXCR. CDR3 protein duplicates are merged, each entry listing the most common genes and DNA. The table for this sample lists about half a million distinct CDR3 sequences; approximately 46% of them were counted only once. The ten largest make up 43% of the sample. The treatment or condition label for this specimen denotes: in vitro stimulation with specific CMV peptide epitopes to enrich CMV-specific T cells. The clonotype comes from a human donor in good health (CMV status not recorded). Some clones in this sample may be carry-over from other donors' samples. Sequences were derived from cultured PBMCs, sampled from culture after CMV antigen stimulation.

The bases read TGCGCCAGCAGCCTACAGTTCTCAGGATTTAATGAGCAGTTCTTC. This translates into CASSLQFSGFNEQFF. The V and J genes are TRBV4-3 and TRBJ2-1, with no confidently assigned D gene. Trimming removed 4 bases from V and 7 bases from J, leaving 17 bases between the germline ends. The CDR3 spans 15 residues, from the cysteine through the phenylalanine. The only DNA kept is the CDR3, 45 bases in frame from the first base. CDR1 and CDR2 (LGHNA, YSLEER) derive from the germline V gene.